This T cell receptor beta chain is drawn from a study of blood T cell repertoires in COVID-19. Study information: PBMCs, B-cell-depleted T cells, or T cells provided the cDNA or gDNA that made up the material.

The sample holds one count of this clone. In the original processing: Researchers report that nucleated cell counts were estimated from reference gene primer amplification. Some clones are missing from TCRdb's copy, which holds only in-frame ones; the method was immunoSEQ multiplex PCR. V and J calls and clone size are given by that table; D and trimming were obtained from the DNA. This table holds 110,000 to 150,000 clones, 75% to 85% found once. The CDR3 has 13 amino acids. Deletions cut 1 base from V and 11 bases from J, with 12 bases between. Germline V CDR1 and CDR2: LGHDT, YNNKEL (reference sequence).

The source is a man aged 45-65 years with acute or convalescent COVID-19. The sequencing sample was made of peripheral blood. The V call is TRBV3-1 (or the pseudogene TRBV3-2), the J call TRBJ1-3; the D is unclear. In DNA form, the CDR3 reads TGTGCCAGCAGCCAAGCCCTCGGGAGGGCCATATATTTT. Translation gives CASSQALGRAIYF.